What follows describes a single TCR beta chain. Its antigen is undetermined. These data come from a study of cytomegalovirus exposure and HLA in healthy donors. Whole-study results and caveats: There were approximately 150 TCR beta chains listed as cytomegalovirus-associated. First-cohort TCR clusters were later found to tend to co-occur in the 120 or so validation repertoires.

This CDR3 is built from 14 residues. The V end was cut by 6 bases, the J end by 4 bases, with 15 bases between. The germline V gene has CDR1 MNHNY and CDR2 SVGAGI (reference sequence). TCRdb's copy holds only in-frame clones and misses some; the assay was immunoSEQ multiplex PCR. Of more than 110,000 clones listed, 85% to 95% are singletons. Material: PBMCs. This receptor was taken from a young man in good health and CMV-seropositive. The gene calls are TRBV6-6 and TRBJ1-1, with a possible D match to TRBD1 (6 bases). The CDR3 reads CASRPNTGPTEAFF. CDR3 nucleotide sequence: TGTGCCAGCAGGCCGAATACAGGGCCCACTGAAGCTTTCTTT.